This entry concerns a single T cell receptor beta chain. Antigen unknown. These data belong to a study of cytomegalovirus exposure and HLA in healthy donors. Study-level findings and limits: A later analysis appeared to link common viral pathogens to several of the most significant clusters.

Germline V CDR1 and CDR2: SGHVS, FQNEAQ. J lost 0 bases, V lost 5 bases, and 9 bases had no gene match. This CDR3 has 17 residues. PCR was performed using 60 Vbeta and 13 Jbeta primers. The assay was immunoSEQ multiplex PCR, and TCRdb's table has in-frame clones only and misses some. The repertoire holds over 70,000 clones, about 80% seen once, with around 3.1% in the top ten. The chain uses TRBV7-8 and TRBJ2-2, with TRBD1 matching over 7 bases. Input material: PBMCs. This TCR was sampled from a man in his fifties in good health and CMV-seropositive. The CDR3 DNA follows: TGTGCCAGCAGCCAATTTACAGGGGAACCGAACACCGGGGAGCTGTTTTTT. Protein product: CASSQFTGEPNTGELFF.